A selection of T cell receptor beta chains follows, all from one sample in a study of long-term antiretroviral therapy in people with HIV. The protocol was immunoSEQ multiplex PCR, while the TCRdb copy is restricted to in-frame clones and leaves out a portion. The sample has 10,000 to 15,000 clones; 60% to 80% are singletons. Source: unsorted PBMCs, taken 1.3 years after starting antiretroviral therapy. These receptors were taken from a woman aged 18-30 years with HIV. CDR3s include the opening cysteine and the closing phenylalanine or tryptophan. Fields, in order: CDR3 protein, V gene.

CASRLDSYGYTF,TRBV7-9
CASATGAQGKLFF,TRBV5-1
CASLPTGTGELFF,TRBV28
CASSQGLAGRRFGELFF,TRBV6-4
CASTRGSEENIQYF,TRBV11-2
CAWTGNQRAEAFF,TRBV30
CASSVGVGGPDTQYF,TRBV9
CASSLQGAQDYEQYF,TRBV27
CAVQGLAVTGELFF,TRBV28
CASSPGVRDGYTF,TRBV18
CASSYSRIWSHEKLFF,TRBV6-5
CASSQSEERESNEQYF,TRBV23-1
CSVEDWTDSSTDTQYF,TRBV29-1
CASSLGGDNQPQHF,TRBV7-9
CASSSGEGVNTEAFF,TRBV5-4
CASSETGDEQYF,TRBV2
CASSAEGSALNTEAFF,TRBV5-4
CASSLVARGGKKHIQYF,TRBV11-2
CASSQDSGGYLAEQFF,TRBV4-3
CASSQAGTGGESTEAFF,TRBV4-3
CASSQETTGLNEQFF,TRBV4-3
CASSVGAETTYEQYF,TRBV9
CASSPSLAGVVGVSEQYF,TRBV18